The present TCR beta chain was sequenced within a study of T-cell memory formation after mild COVID-19. Findings and caveats of the study: Clones which contracted sat mainly in CM and EM if CD4+, and in EMRA if CD8+. Prior to infection, memory already included some responding clones, suggesting cross-reactive memory joined.

Using its own MiXCR run on the 5' RACE reads, TCRdb lists one record per CDR3 protein. The data contain about 400,000 distinct CDR3 sequences, approximately 15% of them seen just once; the ten biggest clones take up around 21%. About this clonotype: Its specificity is unknown.

Trimming stripped 2 bases from V and 2 bases from J, with 18 bases between. The CDR3 is 17 residues long. Germline loops: CDR1 SGHDT, CDR2 YYEEEE. The sample taken for sequencing was PBMCs or a T cell subset sorted from them (not recorded which). The V call is TRBV5-6, the J call TRBJ2-3; no reliable D call. This TCR was sampled from a man aged 18 to 30 who had mild COVID-19 (a few samples of this study predate the infection). Cell type and time point are not known. The CDR3 DNA reads as TGTGCCAGCAGCTTACCGCGCTATCGGGCGTCCACAGATACGCAGTATTTT. It specifies CASSLPRYRASTDTQYF.